Presented here are 16 T cell receptor beta chains from one specimen sequenced in a study of blood T cell repertoires in COVID-19. Data came from immunoSEQ multiplex PCR; TCRdb stores just in-frame clones and leaves some out. The sample yields roughly 25,000 clones, 90% seen once. The sample comprised peripheral blood. The receptors were sampled from a man aged 65 to 85 with acute or convalescent COVID-19.

This clone appeared once. The chain joins TRBV10-3 to TRBJ1-4; D uncertain. Germline V gene sequence: CDR1 ENHRY, CDR2 SYGVKD. Trimming pared 10 bases from V and 0 bases from J, leaving 9 bases between. The CDR3 totals 13 residues. CDR3 in amino acids: CATNRATNEKLFF. The DNA for the CDR3 is TGTGCCACCAACCGGGCAACTAATGAAAAACTGTTTTTT.

The V gene is TRBV11-3, the J gene TRBJ2-7; 8 bases match TRBD2. The CDR3 is 15 amino acids. Germline V CDR1 and CDR2: SGHNT, YENEEA. The trim removed 5 bases at V and 0 bases at J, leaving 6 bases unmatched. The CDR3 protein is CASSPAGTSSYEQYF. In DNA form, the CDR3 reads TGTGCCAGCAGCCCCGCCGGGACTAGCTCCTACGAGCAGTACTTC.

This chain uses TRBV6-5 with TRBJ1-4; D is uncertain. Germline V gene data show CDR1 as MNHEY and CDR2 as SVGAGI. V shed 0 bases and J shed 4 bases, with 9 bases lying between them. This CDR3 is built from 15 residues. Written as DNA, the CDR3 is TGTGCCAGCAGTTACTCGTGGGCGTATAATGAAAAACTGTTTTTT. Encoded protein: CASSYSWAYNEKLFF.

The CDR3 spells CASSSPRDSRAYGNTIYF. CDR3 DNA: TGTGCCAGTAGTTCGCCCAGGGACTCGAGGGCGTATGGAAACACCATATATTTT. The chain couples TRBV19 to TRBJ1-3; tentatively, D is TRBD1 (5 bases). Germline CDR1 reads LNHDA; CDR2 reads SQIVND (reference sequence). The CDR3 contains 18 residues. Between the trimmed V and J ends, which lost 5 bases and 3 bases, there was a span of 23 bases.

The rearrangement joins TRBV6-5 to TRBJ2-7, with 7 bases that match TRBD2. Germline values: CDR1 MNHEY, CDR2 SVGAGI. CDR3 size: 12 residues. With 11 bases clipped from V and 7 bases from J, the junction kept 11 bases outside the gene matches. CDR3 sequence reads: CAARPGGGEQYF. In nucleotides, the CDR3 is TGTGCCGCCAGACCGGGAGGAGGGGAGCAGTACTTC.

This sequence joins TRBV6-2 or TRBV6-3 and TRBJ2-5; 10 bases line up with TRBD2. CDR3 length: 17 residues. The junction had 6 bases not matched to a gene; V was cut back by 2 bases and J by 0 bases. From germline, CDR1 is MNHEY and CDR2 SVGEGT. The CDR3, as DNA: TGTGCCAGCAGTTACCGAAGACTAGCGGGCGACCAAGAGACCCAGTACTTC. This encodes CASSYRRLAGDQETQYF.

The chain joins TRBV29-1 to TRBJ2-7; 10 bases agree with TRBD1. CDR3 length: 14 amino acids. Looked up from germline, CDR1 is SQVTM and CDR2 is ANQGSEA. The trim removed 6 bases at V and 0 bases at J, leaving 5 bases unmatched. CDR3 bases: TGCAGCGTCGTGGGACAGGGGAGCTCCTACGAGCAGTACTTC. Its translation: CSVVGQGSSYEQYF.

The rearrangement links TRBV7-8 to TRBJ2-2; 7 nucleotides line up with TRBD1. The trim removed 4 bases at V and 1 base at J, leaving 6 bases unmatched. The germline V gene has CDR1 SGHVS and CDR2 FQNEAQ. This CDR3 has 16 amino acids. The CDR3, as DNA: TGTGCCAGCAGCTCCAACCGGGACAGGAACACCGGGGAGCTGTTTTTT. This sequence encodes CASSSNRDRNTGELFF.

The sample holds one count of this clone. This chain joins TRBV27 and TRBJ2-1; 8 nucleotides line up with TRBD2. V lost 3 bases, J lost 9 bases, and 4 bases stayed unmatched. Germline V CDR1 and CDR2: MNHEY, SMNVEV (reference sequence). There are 13 residues in the CDR3. CDR3 bases: TGTGCCAGCAGTTTCGGCGGGAGGACTGAGCAGTTCTTC. Residues: CASSFGGRTEQFF.

This clone was counted a single time. This chain uses TRBV5-1 with TRBJ1-4; D uncertain. The V end lost 5 bases, the J end lost 8 bases, and 16 bases lay between the germline ends. CDR1 and CDR2 (germline): SGHRS, YFSETQ. The CDR3 sequence is 14 residues long. The CDR3 DNA reads as TGCGCCAGCAGGAGTTCTAACGTGAGGGAAAAACTGTTTTTT. It translates to CASRSSNVREKLFF. The entire variable domain, with the rest obtained from reference TRBV5-1 and TRBJ1-4, is as follows: KAGVTQTPRYLIKTRGQQVTLSCSPISGHRSVSWYQQTPGQGLQFLFEYFSETQRNKGNFPGRFSGRQFSNSRSEMNVSTLELGDSALYLCASRSSNVREKLFFGSGTQLSVL.

V gene TRBV6-2 or TRBV6-3 combines with J gene TRBJ1-1; D gene uncertain. Trimming shortened V by 2 bases and J by 1 base, and 11 bases separated the two germline ends. This CDR3 has 15 amino acids. Germline assignment: CDR1 MNHEY and CDR2 SVGEGT. The CDR3, as DNA: TGTGCCAGCAGTTACCTCGCGCCTGAGAACACTGAAGCTTTCTTT. This codes for CASSYLAPENTEAFF.

V usage is TRBV5-5 and J usage is TRBJ2-3; D is uncertain. This CDR3 comprises 14 residues. CDR1 and CDR2 from the germline V gene are SGHKS and YYEKEE (reference sequence). Trimming pared 0 bases from V and 2 bases from J, leaving 7 bases between. CDR3 amino acids: CASSLGPNTDTQYF. CDR3 DNA sequence: TGTGCCAGCAGCTTGGGTCCTAACACAGATACGCAGTATTTT.

The rearrangement uses TRBV5-4 and TRBJ1-6, with 8 bases aligning to TRBD1. The CDR3 covers 13 residues. Germline V gene sequence: CDR1 SGHNT, CDR2 YYREEE (reference sequence). The V segment lost 4 bases and the J segment 8 bases; nucleotides outside the gene matches: 2. CDR3 in amino acids: CASSPDRDSPLHF. In DNA form, the CDR3 reads TGTGCCAGCAGCCCGGACAGGGATTCACCCCTCCACTTT.

As DNA, the CDR3 is TGTGCCAGCTCACCACCGGCCTTTTGGCCCCCGGGACAGGGGGCGGAGGGCTACACCTTC. It yields the protein CASSPPAFWPPGQGAEGYTF. This rearrangement joins TRBV18 to TRBJ1-2; TRBD1 agrees at 12 bases. The CDR3 sequence is 20 residues long. Germline CDR1 and CDR2: KGHSH and LQKENI. V shed 0 bases and J 8 bases; nucleotides not matched to a gene: 19.

The V and J genes are TRBV11-2 and TRBJ2-1; a possible D gene is TRBD2 (6 bases). V was cut by 1 base and J by 10 bases, with 11 bases left in between. The CDR3 totals 13 residues. Germline lookup yields CDR1 SGHAT and CDR2 FQNNGV. CDR3 loop: CASSLGPGGEQFF. In DNA form, the CDR3 reads TGTGCCAGCAGCTTAGGACCCGGGGGAGAGCAGTTCTTC.

The rearrangement uses TRBV24-1 and TRBJ2-3, with D maybe TRBD2 (5 bases). Per germline, CDR1 KGHDR and CDR2 SFDVKD. Between the trimmed V and J ends, which lost 9 bases and 5 bases, there was a span of 11 bases. CDR3 length equals 12 residues. The CDR3 DNA reads as TGTGCCACCCGGGCGGCGGGAGATACGCAGTATTTT. Translation: CATRAAGDTQYF.